This T cell receptor (beta chain) was retrieved from a study of CD8+CD57+ T cells in acquired aplastic anemia. Genomic DNA acted as the template from which TCR beta VDJ combination and CDR3 sequence profiling were carried out. TCRdb re-analysed the reads in MiXCR, keeping a single row per CDR3 protein. Here the sample spans 180,000 or so distinct CDR3 sequences, approximately 46% being singletons. Germline trimming cut 2 bases from V and 8 bases from J; bases unmatched to any gene: 8. The CDR3 extends over 14 amino acids. Germline-derived CDR1 and CDR2 are GTSNPN and SVGIG (reference sequence). The sequence was obtained from a human donor in good health. The rearrangement links TRBV30 to TRBJ1-2; 10 bases agree with TRBD1. The specimen was sorted CD4+, CD8+, or CD8+CD57+ T cells (not recorded which) from PBMCs. For the CDR3, the DNA is TGTGCCTGGAGTCCAGACAGGGGGCAAGCGGGCTACACCTTC. The encoded protein is CAWSPDRGQAGYTF.